The T cell receptor (beta chain) under discussion was sequenced for a study of T cells after posttransplantation cyclophosphamide. Busulfan-fludarabine conditioning, marrow transplant, and cyclophosphamide on days +3 and +4 were administered. This CDR3 comprises 12 residues. V was shortened by 4 bases and J by 7 bases, with 9 bases between the two germline ends. Per germline, CDR1 SGDLS and CDR2 YYNGEE. Comment on this clone: Its antigen is still unknown.

Generated by immunoSEQ multiplex PCR, the TCRdb table keeps only in-frame clones and is missing some. Of about 5,900 clones detected, 82% appear once; the ten largest clones hold 3.1%. Findings and caveats of the study: Recipient CMV seropositivity and CMV reactivation strongly tracked TRB clonality.

This material consisted of CD4+ T cells sorted from blood, taken 350 to 390 days after allogeneic stem cell transplant with posttransplant cyclophosphamide. This chain joins TRBV9 and TRBJ1-3; D uncertain. This clonotype was sampled from a male patient aged 45-60 years who received an allogeneic stem cell transplant from a related donor and was CMV-positive. Certain T cells may be donor cells from the graft. CDR3 nucleotides: TGTGCCAGCAGCACTACCCGGAACACCATATATTTT. Protein: CASSTTRNTIYF.